This T cell receptor (beta chain) was recovered during a study of blood T cell repertoires in COVID-19 (dated by TCRdb to about 2020). Concerning the study at large: The collaborator samples originated in the United States, Italy and Spain and spanned the acute and convalescent phases of COVID-19. Sample metadata almost always included a de-identified subject ID, COVID-19 status, age in years and sex. Where available, HLA class I and class II types were obtained from metadata supplied by the sample provider rather than from assay-based typing. The dataset comprised deeply sampled blood TCRbeta repertoires from subjects exposed to, actively infected with, or recovered from COVID-19. Samples were obtained from the ongoing ImmuneRACE study (first 160 participants) and from over a thousand subjects provided by 6 global collaborators. A freely available public database, intended as a resource for researchers studying the immune response to SARS-CoV-2, is where the repertoires were released. The prospective study material was composed of cDNA or gDNA derived from T cells, B-cell-depleted T cells, or PBMCs.

The study at large found these results: The amount of clinical and demographic metadata varied by source and participant and was provided uncurated.

Measured from the cysteine to the phenylalanine, the CDR3 is 15 residues long. Only the CDR3 DNA is retained, 45 bases long and in frame from the first base. CDR1 and CDR2 are read off the germline V gene (reference sequence) as LGHDT and YNNKEL. At the junction V is shortened by 4 bases and J by 4 bases; bases outside the gene matches: 8. In its sample, this clone was seen a few times. Its antigen specificity is not known. The record has no base qualities; no much larger clone is one base away. Collaborating institutions collected whole blood in K2EDTA tubes following their own protocols. For TCRbeta analysis, collaborators shipped samples in one of three forms: frozen whole blood, isolated PBMCs, or DNA extracted from either of those sample types. TCRbeta CDR3 regions were amplified from genomic DNA using the immunoSEQ Assay, a bias-controlled multiplex PCR. The study's processing was this. The number of nucleated cells in each sample was estimated from the amplification of reference gene primers within the assay. To quantify the absolute abundance of each unique TCRbeta CDR3 rearrangement, sequence reads were collapsed and filtered. Productive Simpson clonality was computed per sample as the square root of Simpson's diversity index over productive rearrangements. TCRdb obtained this table from immuneACCESS and retained in-frame rearrangements with V and J assigned. These tables miss some clones; where compared with another copy, unresolved V genes account for less than half of the shortfall, and the remainder is unexplained. That table supplies the V and J calls and clone size; D and trimming were determined from the DNA. The sample yields 40,000 to 50,000 clones; roughly 83% were counted once. The ten largest account for 2.1% of the sample.

The source is a woman aged 55 to 70 with acute or convalescent COVID-19. Sequenced material: peripheral blood. The rearrangement joined TRBV3-1 (or the pseudogene TRBV3-2) to TRBJ1-1, and 8 junctional nucleotides match TRBD1. The nucleotides are TGTGCCAGCAGCCCCCTTGGAACAGGGGGCACTGAAGCTTTCTTT. The translation is CASSPLGTGGTEAFF.